This record covers a single T cell receptor (beta chain). The antigen remains undetermined. The sample originates from a study of OX40 agonist ivuxolimab in advanced cancers. On the study more broadly: A mean age of 60 years, range about 20 to 79, was recorded, and roughly 80% were male.

Sequencing used immunoSEQ multiplex PCR; TCRdb keeps in-frame clones, though not all of them. This sample carries about 77,000 clones, about 93% of them seen once, and the ten largest clones take about 0.32%. The germline gives CDR1 SGDLS, CDR2 YYNGEE. V lost 0 bases and J lost 0, with 11 bases in between. The CDR3 totals 16 residues. Notes on the study in general: Clonal expansion was seen in CD4+ and CD8+ blood T cells by week 6 at 0.1 to 3.0 mg/kg.

The sequences come from CD4+ or CD8+ T cells sorted from blood, collected in a trial of the OX40 agonist ivuxolimab. The clonotype originates from an adult with an advanced solid tumor such as melanoma, head and neck, liver or kidney cancer. The V and J genes are TRBV9 and TRBJ2-3, with D maybe TRBD2 (5 bases). CDR3 sequence reads: CASSVEKGLSTDTQYF. The CDR3 DNA is TGTGCCAGCAGCGTAGAAAAAGGACTCAGCACAGATACGCAGTATTTT.